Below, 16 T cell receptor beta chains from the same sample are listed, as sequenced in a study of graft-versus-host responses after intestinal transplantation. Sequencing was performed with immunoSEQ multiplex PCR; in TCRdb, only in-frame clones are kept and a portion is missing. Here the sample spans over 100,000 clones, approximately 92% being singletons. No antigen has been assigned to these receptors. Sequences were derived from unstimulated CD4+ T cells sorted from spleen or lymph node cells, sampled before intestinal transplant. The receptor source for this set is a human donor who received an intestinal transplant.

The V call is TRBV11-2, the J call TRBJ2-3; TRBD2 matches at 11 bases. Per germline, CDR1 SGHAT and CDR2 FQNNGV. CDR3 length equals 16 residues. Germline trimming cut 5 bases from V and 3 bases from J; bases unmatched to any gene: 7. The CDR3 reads CASSLRTSGRTDTQYF. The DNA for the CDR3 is TGTGCCAGCAGCCTCCGGACTAGCGGGCGTACAGATACGCAGTATTTT.

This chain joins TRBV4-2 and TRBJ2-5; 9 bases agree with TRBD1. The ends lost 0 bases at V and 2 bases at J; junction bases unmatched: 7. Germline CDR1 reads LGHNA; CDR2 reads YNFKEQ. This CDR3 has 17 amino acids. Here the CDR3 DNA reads TGTGCCAGCAGCCAAGATCTACAGGGGGCGCGTCAAGAGACCCAGTACTTC. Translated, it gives CASSQDLQGARQETQYF.

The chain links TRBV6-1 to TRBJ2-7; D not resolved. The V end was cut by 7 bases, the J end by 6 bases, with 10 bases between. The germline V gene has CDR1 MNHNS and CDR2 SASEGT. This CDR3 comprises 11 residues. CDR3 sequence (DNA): TGTGCCAGCAAGCTACCTCCCGAGCAGTACTTC. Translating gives CASKLPPEQYF.

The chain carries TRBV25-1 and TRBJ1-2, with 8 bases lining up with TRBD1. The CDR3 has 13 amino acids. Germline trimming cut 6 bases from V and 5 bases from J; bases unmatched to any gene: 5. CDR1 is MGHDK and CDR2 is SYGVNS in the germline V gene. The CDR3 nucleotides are TGTGCCAGCAGCCAAGGACAGGGTTATGGCTACACCTTC. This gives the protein CASSQGQGYGYTF.

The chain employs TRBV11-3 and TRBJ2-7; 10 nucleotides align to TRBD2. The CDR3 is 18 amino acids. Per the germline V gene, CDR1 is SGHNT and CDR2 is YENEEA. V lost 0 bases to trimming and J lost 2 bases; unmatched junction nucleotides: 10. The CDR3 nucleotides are TGTGCCAGCAGCTTAGATCTTCGGGCTAGCGGGAGTACCTACGAGCAGTACTTC. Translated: CASSLDLRASGSTYEQYF.

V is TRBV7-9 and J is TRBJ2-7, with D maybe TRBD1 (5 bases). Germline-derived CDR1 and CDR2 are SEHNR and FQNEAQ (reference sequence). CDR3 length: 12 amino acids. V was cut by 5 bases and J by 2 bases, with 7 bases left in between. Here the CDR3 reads CASSTTAYEQYF. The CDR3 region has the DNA TGTGCCAGCAGCACGACAGCCTACGAGCAGTACTTC.

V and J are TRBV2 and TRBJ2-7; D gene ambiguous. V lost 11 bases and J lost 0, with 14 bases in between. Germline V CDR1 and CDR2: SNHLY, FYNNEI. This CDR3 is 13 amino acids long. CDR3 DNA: TGTGCCGGCCGGGCGGAGCACTCCTACGAGCAGTACTTC. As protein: CAGRAEHSYEQYF.

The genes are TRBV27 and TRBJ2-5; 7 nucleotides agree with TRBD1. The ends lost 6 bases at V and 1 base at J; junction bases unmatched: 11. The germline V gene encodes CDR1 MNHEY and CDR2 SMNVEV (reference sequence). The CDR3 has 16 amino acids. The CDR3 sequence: CASSPRGRTPQETQYF. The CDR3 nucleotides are TGTGCCAGCAGCCCGAGGGGGCGAACCCCCCAAGAGACCCAGTACTTC.

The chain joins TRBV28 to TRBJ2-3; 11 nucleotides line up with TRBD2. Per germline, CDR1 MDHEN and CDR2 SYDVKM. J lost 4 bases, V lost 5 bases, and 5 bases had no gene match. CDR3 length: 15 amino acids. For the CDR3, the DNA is TGTGCCAGCAGTGCCACTAGCGGGAGCGCAGATACGCAGTATTTT. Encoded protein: CASSATSGSADTQYF.

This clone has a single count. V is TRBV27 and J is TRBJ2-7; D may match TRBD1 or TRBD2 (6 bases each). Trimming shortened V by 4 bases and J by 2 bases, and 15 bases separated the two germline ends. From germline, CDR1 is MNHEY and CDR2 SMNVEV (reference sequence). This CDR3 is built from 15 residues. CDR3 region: CASSSERGATYEQYF. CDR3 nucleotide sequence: TGTGCCAGCAGTTCAGAGAGGGGGGCGACCTACGAGCAGTACTTC.

In nucleotides, the CDR3 is TGTGCCAGCAGTTCCCTCCGGGGAGAGGGCTACACCTTC. Encoded protein: CASSSLRGEGYTF. The rearrangement links TRBV27 to TRBJ1-2; D ambiguous. The CDR3 sequence is 13 residues long. Looked up from germline, CDR1 is MNHEY and CDR2 is SMNVEV (reference sequence). V was trimmed by 4 bases and J by 8 bases, leaving 14 bases between them.

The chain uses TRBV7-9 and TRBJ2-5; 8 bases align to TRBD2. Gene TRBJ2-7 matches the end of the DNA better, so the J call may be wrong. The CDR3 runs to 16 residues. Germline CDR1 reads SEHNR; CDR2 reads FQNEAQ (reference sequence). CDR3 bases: TGTGCCAGCAGCTTACGGGGGGGGCTAGGAGGGTACGAGCAGTACTTC. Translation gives CASSLRGGLGGYEQYF.

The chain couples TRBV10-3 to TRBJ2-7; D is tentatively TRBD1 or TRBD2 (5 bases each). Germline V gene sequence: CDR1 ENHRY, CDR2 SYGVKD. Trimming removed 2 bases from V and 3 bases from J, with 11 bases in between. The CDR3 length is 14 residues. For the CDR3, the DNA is TGTGCCATCAGTGAGGGGAGACAGCACTACGAGCAGTACTTC. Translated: CAISEGRQHYEQYF.

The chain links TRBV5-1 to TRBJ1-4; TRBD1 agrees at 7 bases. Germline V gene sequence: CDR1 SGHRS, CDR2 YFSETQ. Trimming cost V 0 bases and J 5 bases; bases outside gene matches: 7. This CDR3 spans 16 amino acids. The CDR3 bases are TGCGCCAGCAGCTTGGGTCCCGGGACAGCAAATGAAAAACTGTTTTTT. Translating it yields CASSLGPGTANEKLFF.

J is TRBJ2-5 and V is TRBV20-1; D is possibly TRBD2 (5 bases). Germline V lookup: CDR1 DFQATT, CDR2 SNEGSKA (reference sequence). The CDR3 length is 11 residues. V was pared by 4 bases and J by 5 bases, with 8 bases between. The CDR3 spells CSAIGGETQYF. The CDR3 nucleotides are TGCAGTGCTATAGGCGGGGAGACCCAGTACTTC.

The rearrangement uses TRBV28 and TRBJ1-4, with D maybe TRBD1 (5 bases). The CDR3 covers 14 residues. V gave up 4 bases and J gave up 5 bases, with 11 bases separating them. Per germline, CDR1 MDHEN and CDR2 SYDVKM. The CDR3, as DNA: TGTGCCAGCAGTTATATATGGGGGAATGAAAAACTGTTTTTT. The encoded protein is CASSYIWGNEKLFF.